The 12 T cell receptor beta chains in this list originate from one sample, sequenced in a study of cytomegalovirus exposure and HLA in healthy donors (dated 2017 in TCRdb). The receptor library was made with the immunoSEQ multiplex PCR assay. For the multiplex PCR, a mixture combining 60 forward primers for TCR Vbeta segments and 13 reverse primers for TCR Jbeta segments was used. The source is immuneACCESS, and TCRdb retained only in-frame sequences with V and J called. Part of the clones is not carried over; for the studies checked, unresolved V genes explain less than half of this, and the remainder is unexplained. This sample lists some 120,000 clones; roughly 75% were detected once. The ten largest clones take up roughly 1.2% of the sample. Material for sequencing was PBMCs. All receptors come from a female donor in good health and CMV-seronegative.

In this sample, this clone turned up a few times. This chain connects TRBV28 to TRBJ1-3; tentatively, D is TRBD1 (5 bases). Germline CDR1 and CDR2: MDHEN and SYDVKM. Trimming took off 3 bases at V and 4 bases at J, with 7 bases between the two ends. The CDR3 has 13 residues. CDR3 DNA sequence: TGTGCCAGCAGTTTTGGACAAGGAAACACCATATATTTT. This codes for CASSFGQGNTIYF.

This sequence joins TRBV11-2 and TRBJ1-2; TRBD1 matches at 7 bases. Germline CDR1 and CDR2: SGHAT and FQNNGV. V shed 5 bases and J 6 bases; nucleotides not matched to a gene: 9. The CDR3 contains 14 residues. The CDR3 nucleotides read TGTGCCAGCAGCCCTAGGCAGGGGGAGGATGGCTACACCTTC. Its protein is CASSPRQGEDGYTF.

The chain couples TRBV6-6 to TRBJ2-3; 8 bases are a match to TRBD2. Germline loops: CDR1 MNHNY, CDR2 SVGAGI (reference sequence). Losses at the gene ends were 0 bases for V and 5 bases for J; bases not matched to a gene: 1. The CDR3 has 14 amino acids. In DNA, the CDR3 is TGTGCCAGCAGTTACTCTCTAGCGGGAGATACGCAGTATTTT. Residues: CASSYSLAGDTQYF.

Concerning this clone itself: Other DNA sequences in the same sample also yield this CDR3. The chain uses TRBV7-8 and TRBJ1-3, with TRBD1 matching over 8 bases. This CDR3 region has 16 residues. Germline V gene lookup returns CDR1 SGHVS and CDR2 FQNEAQ. With V trimmed by 4 bases and J by 7 bases, 12 bases remained unmatched. DNA of the CDR3: TGTGCCAGCAGCTCCCTACCACAGGGGGAGGGGAACACCATATATTTT. This translates into CASSSLPQGEGNTIYF.

The chain recombines TRBV20-1 with TRBJ2-3; D gene uncertain. CDR1 is DFQATT, CDR2 SNEGSKA, per germline (reference sequence). The CDR3 is 11 amino acids. V gave up 3 bases and J gave up 4 bases, with 5 bases separating them. CDR3 nucleotide sequence: TGCAGTGCTAGCCTCCCAGATACGCAGTATTTT. It specifies CSASLPDTQYF.

This clone showed up just once. The V and J genes are TRBV13 and TRBJ2-7; D might be TRBD2 (5 bases). From germline, CDR1 is PRHDT and CDR2 FYEKMQ (reference sequence). The CDR3 consists of 15 residues. The ends were cut back, 1 base at V and 4 bases at J, with 14 bases in the middle. The CDR3 coding sequence is TGTGCCAGCAGCTTAGCAGCGGCCAGCGTGTACGAGCAGTACTTC. It codes for CASSLAAASVYEQYF.

In this sample, this clone turned up a few times. The gene calls are TRBV21-1 and TRBJ2-1; the table's TRBD1 call for D was not verified on the DNA. TRBV21-1 is annotated as a pseudogene. The CDR3 is 12 amino acids. The DNA for the CDR3 is TGTGCCAGCAGACAGGGCTACAATGAGCAGTTCTTC. Protein sequence: CASRQGYNEQFF.

This clone was found a few times. The chain uses TRBV28 and TRBJ2-1; 9 bases map to TRBD1. After removal of 6 bases from V and 8 bases from J, the junction contained 11 bases not matched to a gene. Germline loops: CDR1 MDHEN, CDR2 SYDVKM. The CDR3 has 15 residues. The CDR3 DNA follows: TGTGCCAGCAGACCCGCAACAGGGGGCTCGTATGAGCAGTTCTTC. Its translation is CASRPATGGSYEQFF.

The chain links TRBV19 to TRBJ1-5; 8 bases fit TRBD1. The CDR3 length is 16 residues. The V segment lost 6 bases and the J segment 5 bases; nucleotides outside the gene matches: 12. The germline CDR1 and CDR2 sequences are LNHDA and SQIVND (reference sequence). CDR3 nucleotides: TGTGCCAGTAGATCTTACCAGGGGGCGCTGGATCAGCCCCAGCATTTT. Its translation is CASRSYQGALDQPQHF.

In DNA, the CDR3 is TGTGCCAGCAGTTTGAGTAGCGGAGGGTCGAGCGAGCAGTACTTC. Translated: CASSLSSGGSSEQYF. V is TRBV27 and J is TRBJ2-7, with a tentative D call TRBD2 (6 bases). The ends were cut back, 3 bases at V and 6 bases at J, with 18 bases in the middle. Germline V gene lookup returns CDR1 MNHEY and CDR2 SMNVEV (reference sequence). The CDR3 runs 15 residues.

The chain is built from TRBV29-1 and TRBJ2-1; 11 nucleotides line up with TRBD1. With 6 bases clipped from V and 5 bases from J, the junction kept 6 bases outside the gene matches. There are 14 residues in the CDR3. CDR1 SQVTM and CDR2 ANQGSEA come from the germline V gene. DNA of the CDR3: TGCAGCGTCGTTGGACAGGGGGCCCACAATGAGCAGTTCTTC. Its translation is CSVVGQGAHNEQFF.

The genes are TRBV5-4 and TRBJ2-2; 11 bases are a match to TRBD2. Germline V lookup: CDR1 SGHNT, CDR2 YYREEE (reference sequence). V lost 0 bases to trimming and J lost 1 base; unmatched junction nucleotides: 2. This CDR3 region has 17 residues. The CDR3 sequence: CASSLGGTSGNTGELFF. The DNA for the CDR3 is TGTGCCAGCAGCTTGGGGGGGACTAGCGGGAACACCGGGGAGCTGTTTTTT.